The rows below give T cell receptor beta chains drawn from one sample of a study of cytomegalovirus exposure and HLA in healthy donors. Only in-frame clones appear in the TCRdb table, and some are missing; sequencing was by immunoSEQ multiplex PCR. Of around 70,000 clones listed, 62% are singletons. Sequenced input: PBMCs. The receptors were gathered from a man younger than 45 in good health and CMV-seronegative. The CDR3 runs from the conserved cysteine through the conserved F or W. Fields, in order: CDR3 DNA, CDR3 protein, clone size, D gene, J gene, V gene. D genes are given only for firm matches. Size tells how often a clone was seen (once, few, many) or the class of an expanded clone, and some rows leave it out.

CDR3nt: TGTGCCAGCTCACGGGTCACAACAGTGAACACTGAAGCTTTCTTT; CDR3aa: CASSRVTTVNTEAFF; abundance: few; d_gene: -; j_gene: TRBJ1-1; v_gene: TRBV18
CDR3nt: TGTGCCAGCACCCCCTCGAGTTCACGCTACGAGCAGTACTTC; CDR3aa: CASTPSSSRYEQYF; abundance: -; d_gene: -; j_gene: TRBJ2-7; v_gene: TRBV6-6
CDR3nt: TGTGCCAGCAGTGGGCCCACGGGACGGGGGTCTTTTTGGGAGCAGTTCTTC; CDR3aa: CASSGPTGRGSFWEQFF; abundance: -; d_gene: -; j_gene: TRBJ2-1; v_gene: TRBV6-1
CDR3nt: TGTGCCAGCCGCGAAGGGGGACAGGGATACGATGAGCAGTTCTTC; CDR3aa: CASREGGQGYDEQFF; abundance: -; d_gene: TRBD1; j_gene: TRBJ2-1; v_gene: TRBV27
CDR3nt: TGTGCCAGCAGACCTACACTAGGGCTGGTAGAGACCCAGTACTTC; CDR3aa: CASRPTLGLVETQYF; abundance: once; d_gene: -; j_gene: TRBJ2-5; v_gene: TRBV7-2
CDR3nt: TGCGCCAGCAGCTTGCAGGGGGGTGAGGATTCACCCCTCCACTTT; CDR3aa: CASSLQGGEDSPLHF; abundance: -; d_gene: TRBD1; j_gene: TRBJ1-6; v_gene: TRBV5-1
CDR3nt: TGTGCCAGCACTCCCGGGGTTCGTGGGGATATCGGCTACACCTTC; CDR3aa: CASTPGVRGDIGYTF; abundance: -; d_gene: -; j_gene: TRBJ1-2; v_gene: TRBV2
CDR3nt: TGTGCCAGCAGCTGGGCGGACAGGGCATATGAAGCTTTCTTT; CDR3aa: CASSWADRAYEAFF; abundance: -; d_gene: TRBD1; j_gene: TRBJ1-1; v_gene: TRBV13
CDR3nt: TGCGCCAGCAGCCATCCCCTTAGGACAGGGGGAATGGGGAATGAGCAGTTCTTC; CDR3aa: CASSHPLRTGGMGNEQFF; abundance: few; d_gene: TRBD1; j_gene: TRBJ2-1; v_gene: TRBV4-1
CDR3nt: TGTGCCAGCTCTCCCGGGGGGGGAAATCAGCCCCAGCATTTT; CDR3aa: CASSPGGGNQPQHF; abundance: -; d_gene: -; j_gene: TRBJ1-5; v_gene: TRBV18
CDR3nt: TGTGCCAGTAGTGCTACGCAGAGAGGGGAGACCCAGTACTTC; CDR3aa: CASSATQRGETQYF; abundance: -; d_gene: -; j_gene: TRBJ2-5; v_gene: TRBV19
CDR3nt: TGCAGCGTTGAAGTTGGGACAGTGAGCACTGAAGCTTTCTTT; CDR3aa: CSVEVGTVSTEAFF; abundance: -; d_gene: TRBD1; j_gene: TRBJ1-1; v_gene: TRBV29-1
CDR3nt: TGTGCCAGCAGCCCCGGGAGGGGGCGCGGACAGCCCCAGCATTTT; CDR3aa: CASSPGRGRGQPQHF; abundance: -; d_gene: TRBD1; j_gene: TRBJ1-5; v_gene: TRBV11-2
CDR3nt: TGTGCCAGCAGCGTAGGGCCGGGGGGGCCCTACGAGCAGTACTTC; CDR3aa: CASSVGPGGPYEQYF; abundance: once; d_gene: TRBD2; j_gene: TRBJ2-7; v_gene: TRBV9
CDR3nt: TGTGCCAGCAGCGCTGCGGGAAATAAATACGAGCAGTACTTC; CDR3aa: CASSAAGNKYEQYF; abundance: -; d_gene: -; j_gene: TRBJ2-7; v_gene: TRBV11-2
CDR3nt: TGTGCCAGCCAAGCTGAAGAGTCCTATGGCTACACCTTC; CDR3aa: CASQAEESYGYTF; abundance: -; d_gene: -; j_gene: TRBJ1-2; v_gene: TRBV2
CDR3nt: TGTGCCAGCAATCTGGCCGGGGAGGGCACTGAAGCTTTCTTT; CDR3aa: CASNLAGEGTEAFF; abundance: -; d_gene: -; j_gene: TRBJ1-1; v_gene: TRBV6-1
CDR3nt: TGTGCCAGCAGTGAATTTGCTGCTAGCGGGGAGGAAGAGACCCAGTACTTC; CDR3aa: CASSEFAASGEEETQYF; abundance: -; d_gene: TRBD2; j_gene: TRBJ2-5; v_gene: TRBV2
CDR3nt: TGTGCCAGCAGCTTAGGTGACAGCAGGGAGCAGTACTTC; CDR3aa: CASSLGDSREQYF; abundance: -; d_gene: -; j_gene: TRBJ2-7; v_gene: TRBV7-2
CDR3nt: TGCGCCAGCAGCCCTACAGGGGACCTCTACAATGAGCAGTTCTTC; CDR3aa: CASSPTGDLYNEQFF; abundance: -; d_gene: TRBD1; j_gene: TRBJ2-1; v_gene: TRBV5-1
CDR3nt: TGTGCCAGCAGCCCGGGACTCCTCCTAGAGACCCAGTACTTC; CDR3aa: CASSPGLLLETQYF; abundance: -; d_gene: -; j_gene: TRBJ2-5; v_gene: TRBV7-2
CDR3nt: TGCGCCAGCGGACTCTTGGGGGGGCAGGACTATGGCTACACCTTC; CDR3aa: CASGLLGGQDYGYTF; abundance: -; d_gene: -; j_gene: TRBJ1-2; v_gene: TRBV5-1
CDR3nt: TGTGCCAGCAGCTTATCCCCGGGTCAAGAGACCCAGTACTTC; CDR3aa: CASSLSPGQETQYF; abundance: -; d_gene: -; j_gene: TRBJ2-5; v_gene: TRBV7-3
CDR3nt: TGTGCCAGCAGTCTCGATAAGGACATGGCCCTCCACTTT; CDR3aa: CASSLDKDMALHF; abundance: -; d_gene: -; j_gene: TRBJ1-6; v_gene: TRBV27
CDR3nt: TGTGCCAGCAGTAATCCGAGCCGATCCTCCTACGAGCAGTACTTC; CDR3aa: CASSNPSRSSYEQYF; abundance: -; d_gene: -; j_gene: TRBJ2-7; v_gene: TRBV6-1
CDR3nt: TGTGCCAGCAGCTTAGGCTTCGGGACAGCGAACACTGAAGCTTTCTTT; CDR3aa: CASSLGFGTANTEAFF; abundance: -; d_gene: TRBD1; j_gene: TRBJ1-1; v_gene: TRBV7-6
CDR3nt: TGTGCCAGCAGCCAAGTTGGGCATTACGGCACAATCCACTTT; CDR3aa: CASSQVGHYGTIHF; abundance: few; d_gene: -; j_gene: TRBJ1-6; v_gene: TRBV14
CDR3nt: TGCGCCAGCAGCGTGACAGGAGACTCTAATTCACCCCTCCACTTT; CDR3aa: CASSVTGDSNSPLHF; abundance: few; d_gene: -; j_gene: TRBJ1-6; v_gene: TRBV5-1
CDR3nt: TGCGCCAGCAGCTTGGGGCTAGCGGTGGGATCAGATACGCAGTATTTT; CDR3aa: CASSLGLAVGSDTQYF; abundance: -; d_gene: TRBD2; j_gene: TRBJ2-3; v_gene: TRBV5-1
CDR3nt: TGCAGCGTGAAAGGGGGAACAAACTACGAGCAGTACTTC; CDR3aa: CSVKGGTNYEQYF; abundance: few; d_gene: -; j_gene: TRBJ2-7; v_gene: TRBV29-1
CDR3nt: TGTGCCAGCAGCTTAGAACCCTTAGCGGGAGCCTACGAGCAGTACTTC; CDR3aa: CASSLEPLAGAYEQYF; abundance: once; d_gene: TRBD2; j_gene: TRBJ2-7; v_gene: TRBV7-8
CDR3nt: TGTGCCATCAGTGAGTCGGAGGGGTGGGGCACTGAAGCTTTCTTT; CDR3aa: CAISESEGWGTEAFF; abundance: few; d_gene: -; j_gene: TRBJ1-1; v_gene: TRBV10-3
CDR3nt: TGCGCCAGCAGCTTGGCCTGGGCAGCCAAAGCTTTCTTT; CDR3aa: CASSLAWAAKAFF; abundance: once; d_gene: -; j_gene: TRBJ1-1; v_gene: TRBV5-1
CDR3nt: TGTGCCAGCAGCCATAGGCTAGCGGGGGGGACAATGGCGCAGTATTTT; CDR3aa: CASSHRLAGGTMAQYF; abundance: -; d_gene: TRBD2; j_gene: TRBJ2-3; v_gene: TRBV7-2
CDR3nt: TGTGCCACCAGCAGAGACCGACAGGGACAGGGGAATTCACCCCTCCACTTT; CDR3aa: CATSRDRQGQGNSPLHF; abundance: few; d_gene: TRBD1; j_gene: TRBJ1-6; v_gene: TRBV15
CDR3nt: TGCGCCAGCAGCTTGCGTCAGGGGGAAGAGACCCAGTACTTC; CDR3aa: CASSLRQGEETQYF; abundance: -; d_gene: TRBD1; j_gene: TRBJ2-5; v_gene: TRBV5-1
CDR3nt: TGTGCCAGCAGCGGCAAGGGGGCTGAGAACACCGGGGAGCTGTTTTTT; CDR3aa: CASSGKGAENTGELFF; abundance: -; d_gene: TRBD1; j_gene: TRBJ2-2; v_gene: TRBV9
CDR3nt: TGTGCCAGCGCAGGGGGCCAGGATTCACCCCTCCACTTT; CDR3aa: CASAGGQDSPLHF; abundance: -; d_gene: TRBD1; j_gene: TRBJ1-6; v_gene: TRBV2
CDR3nt: TGTGCCAGCAGCAGACAGGGCTGGAATCAGCCCCAGCATTTT; CDR3aa: CASSRQGWNQPQHF; abundance: few; d_gene: TRBD1; j_gene: TRBJ1-5; v_gene: TRBV2
CDR3nt: TGCAGCGTTGCGACAGGGGGGGTGGCTGAAAAACTGTTTTTT; CDR3aa: CSVATGGVAEKLFF; abundance: -; d_gene: TRBD1; j_gene: TRBJ1-4; v_gene: TRBV29-1
CDR3nt: TGTGCCAGCAGCCAAGATACCCGACAGGCCAATCAGCCCCAGCATTTT; CDR3aa: CASSQDTRQANQPQHF; abundance: -; d_gene: -; j_gene: TRBJ1-5; v_gene: TRBV4-2
CDR3nt: TGTGCCAGCAGCACCCCGGGGAAGACTGAAGCTTTCTTT; CDR3aa: CASSTPGKTEAFF; abundance: few; d_gene: -; j_gene: TRBJ1-1; v_gene: TRBV7-9
CDR3nt: TGTGCCAGCAGTGACCGAGCGGGGGGCTATGGCTACACCTTC; CDR3aa: CASSDRAGGYGYTF; abundance: -; d_gene: -; j_gene: TRBJ1-2; v_gene: TRBV6-4
CDR3nt: TGTGCCACCTCCCTGGGCACAATAAATGAAAAACTGTTTTTT; CDR3aa: CATSLGTINEKLFF; abundance: few; d_gene: -; j_gene: TRBJ1-4; v_gene: TRBV6-5